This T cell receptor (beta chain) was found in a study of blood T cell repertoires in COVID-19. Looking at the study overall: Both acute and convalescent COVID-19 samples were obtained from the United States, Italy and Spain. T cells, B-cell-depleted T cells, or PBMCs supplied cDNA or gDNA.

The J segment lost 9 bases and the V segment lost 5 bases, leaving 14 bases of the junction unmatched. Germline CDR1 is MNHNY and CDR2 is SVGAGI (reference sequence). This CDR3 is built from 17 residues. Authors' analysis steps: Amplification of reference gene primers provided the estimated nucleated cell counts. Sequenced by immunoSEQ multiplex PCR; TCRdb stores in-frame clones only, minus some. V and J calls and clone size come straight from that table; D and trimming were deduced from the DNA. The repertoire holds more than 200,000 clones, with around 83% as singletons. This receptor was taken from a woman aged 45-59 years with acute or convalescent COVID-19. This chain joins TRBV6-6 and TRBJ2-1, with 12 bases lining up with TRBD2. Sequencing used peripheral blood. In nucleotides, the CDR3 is TGTGCCAGCAGTCCACTCGGGCTAGCGGGAGGGCCGGTTGAGCAGTTCTTC. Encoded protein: CASSPLGLAGGPVEQFF.